The present T cell receptor beta chain was sequenced within a study of blood T cell repertoires in COVID-19. The germline gives CDR1 SQVTM, CDR2 ANQGSEA. V shed 0 bases and J 5 bases; nucleotides not matched to a gene: 5. The length of the CDR3 is 15 residues. Only in-frame clones appear in the TCRdb table, and some are missing; sequencing was by immunoSEQ multiplex PCR. Among about 330,000 clones listed, over 80% were seen once. This chain connects TRBV29-1 to TRBJ1-4, with 8 bases aligning to TRBD1. The TCR comes from a man aged 25 to 45 who had recovered from COVID-19. Sequencing input: PBMCs or T cells enriched from blood (not recorded which). The CDR3 DNA reads as TGCAGCGTTGAAGACCTCCGGGACAGGAATGAAAAACTGTTTTTT. It specifies CSVEDLRDRNEKLFF.